The 5 T cell receptor beta chains given below trace back to one sample, sequenced in a study of blood T cell repertoires in COVID-19. The method was immunoSEQ multiplex PCR; TCRdb's version includes in-frame clones alone and lacks a portion of them. This table holds around 250,000 clones, 84% found once. The sequenced sample consisted of PBMCs or T cells enriched from blood (not recorded which). These receptors were obtained from a man aged 45 to 65 who had recovered from COVID-19.

The chain joins TRBV4-2 to TRBJ2-1; D possibly corresponds to TRBD2 (7 bases). The V gene's germline CDR1 is LGHNA and CDR2 YNFKEQ. The germline V and J ends were trimmed by 1 base and 0 bases, with 16 bases remaining between them. This CDR3 is 18 amino acids long. CDR3 sequence: CASSQGATGTTSYNEQFF. CDR3 nucleotides: TGTGCCAGCAGCCAAGGGGCCACAGGGACTACCTCCTACAATGAGCAGTTCTTC.

This rearrangement joins TRBV30 to TRBJ1-6; possibly TRBD1 for D (5 bases). V dropped 5 bases and J dropped 6 bases, with 14 bases sitting between them. Per germline, CDR1 GTSNPN and CDR2 SVGIG (reference sequence). The CDR3 loop spans 14 amino acids. The CDR3 region is CAWGVGQPNSPLHF. The CDR3 DNA is TGTGCCTGGGGCGTGGGGCAGCCTAATTCACCCCTCCACTTT.

V usage is TRBV19 and J usage is TRBJ2-1, with 7 positions matching TRBD1. Germline trimming cut 4 bases from V and 4 bases from J; bases unmatched to any gene: 7. Germline assignment: CDR1 LNHDA and CDR2 SQIVND (reference sequence). CDR3 length: 15 amino acids. CDR3 sequence (DNA): TGTGCCAGTAGTACCGCCCGGGACAGTTACAATGAGCAGTTCTTC. This sequence encodes CASSTARDSYNEQFF.

The chain combines TRBV19 with TRBJ2-7; unclear D gene. The CDR3 is 15 residues long. The germline CDR1 and CDR2 sequences are LNHDA and SQIVND (reference sequence). Trimming took off 6 bases at V and 3 bases at J, with 18 bases between the two ends. This CDR3 is CASSPDLGNNYEQYF. The CDR3 nucleotides read TGTGCCAGTAGCCCCGACCTGGGCAATAACTACGAGCAGTACTTC.

This chain joins TRBV9 and TRBJ1-3; D ambiguous. This CDR3 has 14 amino acids. Trimming removed 2 bases from V and 0 bases from J, with 6 bases in between. Germline loops: CDR1 SGDLS, CDR2 YYNGEE. The CDR3: CASSVSTSGNTIYF. CDR3 coding DNA: TGTGCCAGCAGCGTGTCTACCTCTGGAAACACCATATATTTT.